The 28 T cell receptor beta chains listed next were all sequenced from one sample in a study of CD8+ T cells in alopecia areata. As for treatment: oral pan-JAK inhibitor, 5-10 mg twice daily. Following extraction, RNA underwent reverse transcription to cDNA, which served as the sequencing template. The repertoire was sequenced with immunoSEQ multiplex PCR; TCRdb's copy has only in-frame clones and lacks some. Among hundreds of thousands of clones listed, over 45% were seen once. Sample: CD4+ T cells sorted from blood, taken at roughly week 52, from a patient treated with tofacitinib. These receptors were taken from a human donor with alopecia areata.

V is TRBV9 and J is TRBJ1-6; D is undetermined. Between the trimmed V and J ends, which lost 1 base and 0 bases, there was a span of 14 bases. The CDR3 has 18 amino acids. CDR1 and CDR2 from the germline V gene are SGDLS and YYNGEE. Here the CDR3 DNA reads TGTGCCAGCAGCGTATCGGCGGTCCCTAGCTCCTATAATTCACCCCTCCACTTT. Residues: CASSVSAVPSSYNSPLHF.

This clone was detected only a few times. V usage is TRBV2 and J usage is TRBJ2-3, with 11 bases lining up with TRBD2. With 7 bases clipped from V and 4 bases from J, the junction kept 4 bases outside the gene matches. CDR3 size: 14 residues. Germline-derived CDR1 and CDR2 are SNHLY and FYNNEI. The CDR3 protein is CASKPGLAADTQYF. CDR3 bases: TGTGCCAGCAAACCGGGACTAGCGGCAGATACGCAGTATTTT.

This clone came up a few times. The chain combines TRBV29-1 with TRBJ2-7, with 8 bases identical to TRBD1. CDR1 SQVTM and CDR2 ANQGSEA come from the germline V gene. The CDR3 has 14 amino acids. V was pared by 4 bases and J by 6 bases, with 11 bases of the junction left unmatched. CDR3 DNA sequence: TGCAGCGTTGTAGGACAGGGAGTAACGGGCGAGCAGTACTTC. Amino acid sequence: CSVVGQGVTGEQYF.

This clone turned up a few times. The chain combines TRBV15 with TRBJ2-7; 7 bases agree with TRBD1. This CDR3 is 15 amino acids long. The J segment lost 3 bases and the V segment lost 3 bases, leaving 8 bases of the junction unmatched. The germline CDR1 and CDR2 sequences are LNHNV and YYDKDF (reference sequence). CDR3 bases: TGTGCCACCAGCAGCGCCCCCGGGACAGACTACGAGCAGTACTTC. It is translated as CATSSAPGTDYEQYF. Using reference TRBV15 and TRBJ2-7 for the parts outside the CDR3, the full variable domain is DAMVIQNPRYQVTQFGKPVTLSCSQTLNHNVMYWYQQKSSQAPKLLFHYYDKDFNNEADTPDNFQSRRPNTSFCFLDIRSPGLGDTAMYLCATSSAPGTDYEQYFGPGTRLTVT.

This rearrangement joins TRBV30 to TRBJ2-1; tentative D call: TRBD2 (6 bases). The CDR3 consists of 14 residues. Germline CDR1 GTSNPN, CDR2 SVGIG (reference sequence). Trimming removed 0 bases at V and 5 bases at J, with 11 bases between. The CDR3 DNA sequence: TGTGCCTGGAGTGTATGGGGGGAGGACAATGAGCAGTTCTTC. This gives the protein CAWSVWGEDNEQFF.

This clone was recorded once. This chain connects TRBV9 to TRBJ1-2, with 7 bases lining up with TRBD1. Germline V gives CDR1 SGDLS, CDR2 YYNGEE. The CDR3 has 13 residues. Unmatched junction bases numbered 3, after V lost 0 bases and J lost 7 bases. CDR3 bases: TGTGCCAGCAGCGTAGGAGGGGGCGGTGGCTACACCTTC. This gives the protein CASSVGGGGGYTF.

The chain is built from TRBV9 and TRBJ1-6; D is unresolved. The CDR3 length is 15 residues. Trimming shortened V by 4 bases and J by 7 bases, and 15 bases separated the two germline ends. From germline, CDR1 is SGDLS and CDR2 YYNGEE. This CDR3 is CASSISGEGNSPLHF. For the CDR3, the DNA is TGTGCCAGCAGCATTAGTGGAGAGGGCAATTCACCCCTCCACTTT.

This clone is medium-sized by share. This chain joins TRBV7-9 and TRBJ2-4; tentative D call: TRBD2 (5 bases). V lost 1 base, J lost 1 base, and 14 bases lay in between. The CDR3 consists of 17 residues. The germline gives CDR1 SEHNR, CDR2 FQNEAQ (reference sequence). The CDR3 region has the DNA TGTGCCAGCAGCTTAGATGTGACGGGATCGGCCAAAAACATTCAGTACTTC. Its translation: CASSLDVTGSAKNIQYF.

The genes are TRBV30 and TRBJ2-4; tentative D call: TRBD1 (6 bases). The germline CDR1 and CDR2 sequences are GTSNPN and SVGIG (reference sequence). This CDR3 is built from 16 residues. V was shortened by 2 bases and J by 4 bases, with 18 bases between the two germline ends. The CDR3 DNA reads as TGTGCCTGGAGTAAAATGCAGGGGACCACTAAAAACATTCAGTACTTC. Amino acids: CAWSKMQGTTKNIQYF.

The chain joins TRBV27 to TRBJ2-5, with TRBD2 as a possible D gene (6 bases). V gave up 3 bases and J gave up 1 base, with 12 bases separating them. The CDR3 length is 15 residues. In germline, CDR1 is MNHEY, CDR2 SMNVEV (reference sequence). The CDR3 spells CASSFRRGLQETQYF. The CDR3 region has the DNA TGTGCCAGCAGTTTTCGCCGGGGACTCCAAGAGACCCAGTACTTC.

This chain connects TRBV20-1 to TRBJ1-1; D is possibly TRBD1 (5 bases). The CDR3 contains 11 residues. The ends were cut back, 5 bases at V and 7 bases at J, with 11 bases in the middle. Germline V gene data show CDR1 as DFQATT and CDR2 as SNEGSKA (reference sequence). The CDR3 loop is CSARPGLEAFF. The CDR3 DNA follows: TGCAGTGCTCGACCGGGGCTTGAAGCTTTCTTT.

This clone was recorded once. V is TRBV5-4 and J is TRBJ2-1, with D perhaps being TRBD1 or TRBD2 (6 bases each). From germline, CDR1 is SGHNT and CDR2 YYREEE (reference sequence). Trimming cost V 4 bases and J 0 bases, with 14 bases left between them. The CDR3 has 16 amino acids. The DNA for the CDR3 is TGTGCCAGCAGCCCCGTCGGGGGCTACTCCTACAATGAGCAGTTCTTC. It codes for CASSPVGGYSYNEQFF.

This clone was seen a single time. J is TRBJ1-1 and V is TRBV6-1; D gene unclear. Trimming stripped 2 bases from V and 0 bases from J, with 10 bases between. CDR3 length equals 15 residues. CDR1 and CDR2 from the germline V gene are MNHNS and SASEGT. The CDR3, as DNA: TGTGCCAGCAGTGAATATCGTACCCTGAACACTGAAGCTTTCTTT. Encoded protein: CASSEYRTLNTEAFF.

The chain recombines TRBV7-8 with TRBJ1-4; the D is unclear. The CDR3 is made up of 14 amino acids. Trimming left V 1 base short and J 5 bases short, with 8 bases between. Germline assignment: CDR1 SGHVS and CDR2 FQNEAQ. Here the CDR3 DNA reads TGTGCCAGCAGCTTAGGTGGCAGAAATGAAAAACTGTTTTTT. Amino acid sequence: CASSLGGRNEKLFF. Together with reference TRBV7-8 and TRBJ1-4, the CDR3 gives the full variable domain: GAGVSQSPRYKVAKRGQDVALRCDPISGHVSLFWYQQALGQGPEFLTYFQNEAQLDKSGLPSDRFFAERPEGSVSTLKIQRTQQEDSAVYLCASSLGGRNEKLFFGSGTQLSVL.

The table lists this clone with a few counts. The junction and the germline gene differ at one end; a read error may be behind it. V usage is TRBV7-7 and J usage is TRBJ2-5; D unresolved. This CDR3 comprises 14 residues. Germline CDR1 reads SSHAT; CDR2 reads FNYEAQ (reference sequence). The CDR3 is CASSPGLYQETQYF. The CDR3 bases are TGTGCTAGCAGCCCGGGTCTCTACCAAGAGACCCAGTACTTC.

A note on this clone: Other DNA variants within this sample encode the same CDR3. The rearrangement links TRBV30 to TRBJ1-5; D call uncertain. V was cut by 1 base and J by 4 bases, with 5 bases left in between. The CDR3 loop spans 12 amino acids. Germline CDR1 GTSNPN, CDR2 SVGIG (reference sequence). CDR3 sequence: CAWSAGNQPQHF. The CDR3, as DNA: TGTGCCTGGAGTGCCGGGAATCAGCCCCAGCATTTT.

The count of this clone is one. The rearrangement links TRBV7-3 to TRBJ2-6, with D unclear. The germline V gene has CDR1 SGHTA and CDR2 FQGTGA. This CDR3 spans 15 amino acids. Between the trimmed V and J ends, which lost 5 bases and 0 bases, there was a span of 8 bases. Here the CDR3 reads CASSVGISGANVLTF. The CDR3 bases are TGTGCCAGCAGCGTAGGGATCTCTGGGGCCAACGTCCTGACTTTC. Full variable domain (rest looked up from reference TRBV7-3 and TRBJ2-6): GAGVSQTPSNKVTEKGKYVELRCDPISGHTALYWYRQSLGQGPEFLIYFQGTGAADDSGLPNDRFFAVRPEGSVSTLKIQRTERGDSAVYLCASSVGISGANVLTFGAGSRLTVL.

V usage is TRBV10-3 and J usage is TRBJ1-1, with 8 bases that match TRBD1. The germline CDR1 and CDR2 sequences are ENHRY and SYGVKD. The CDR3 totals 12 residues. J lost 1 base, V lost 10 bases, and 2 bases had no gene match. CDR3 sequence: CATGQGNTEAFF. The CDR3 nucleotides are TGTGCCACCGGACAGGGGAACACTGAAGCTTTCTTT.

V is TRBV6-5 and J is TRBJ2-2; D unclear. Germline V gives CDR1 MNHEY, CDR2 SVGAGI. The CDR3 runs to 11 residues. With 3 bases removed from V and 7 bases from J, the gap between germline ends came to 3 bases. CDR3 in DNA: TGTGCCAGCAGTTATTACGGGGAGCTGTTTTTT. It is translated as CASSYYGELFF.

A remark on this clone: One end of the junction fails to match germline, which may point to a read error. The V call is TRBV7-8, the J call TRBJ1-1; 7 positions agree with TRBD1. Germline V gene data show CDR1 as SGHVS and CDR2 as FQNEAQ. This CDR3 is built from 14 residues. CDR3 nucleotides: TGTGCCAGCAGCCCGTACCGGGACAGCAGGACGAAAGTCTTT. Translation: CASSPYRDSRTKVF.

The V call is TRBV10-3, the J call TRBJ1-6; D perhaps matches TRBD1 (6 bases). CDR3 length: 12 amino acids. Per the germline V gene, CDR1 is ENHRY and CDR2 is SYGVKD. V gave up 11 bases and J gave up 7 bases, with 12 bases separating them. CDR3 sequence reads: CAARDTNSPLHF. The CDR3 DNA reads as TGTGCCGCCCGGGACACAAATTCACCCCTCCACTTT.

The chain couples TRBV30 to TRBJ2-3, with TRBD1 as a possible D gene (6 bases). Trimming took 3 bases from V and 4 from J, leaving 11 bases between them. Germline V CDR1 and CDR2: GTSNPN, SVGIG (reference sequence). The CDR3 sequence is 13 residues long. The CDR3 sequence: CAWRPGVADTQYF. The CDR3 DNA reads TGTGCCTGGAGGCCAGGGGTAGCAGATACGCAGTATTTT.

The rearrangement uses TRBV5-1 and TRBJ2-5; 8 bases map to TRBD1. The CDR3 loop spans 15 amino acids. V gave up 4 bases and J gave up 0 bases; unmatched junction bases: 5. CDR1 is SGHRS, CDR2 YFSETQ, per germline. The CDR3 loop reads CASSGGTGYQETQYF. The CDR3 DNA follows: TGCGCCAGCAGCGGCGGGACAGGCTACCAAGAGACCCAGTACTTC.

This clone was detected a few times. CDR3 protein: CASSPFWGDEKLFF. The DNA of the CDR3 is TGTGCCAGCAGTCCTTTCTGGGGGGATGAAAAACTGTTTTTT. The chain uses TRBV6-1 and TRBJ1-4; a possible D gene is TRBD1 (5 bases). The CDR3 runs to 14 residues. Trimming shortened V by 5 bases and J by 6 bases, and 13 bases separated the two germline ends. Germline V gene lookup returns CDR1 MNHNS and CDR2 SASEGT.

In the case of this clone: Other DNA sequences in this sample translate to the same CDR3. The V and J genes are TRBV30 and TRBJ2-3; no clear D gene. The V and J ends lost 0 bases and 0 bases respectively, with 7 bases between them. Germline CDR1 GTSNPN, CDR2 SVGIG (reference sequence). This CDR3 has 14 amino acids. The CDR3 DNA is TGTGCCTGGAGTGTAGGGCCCAGCACAGATACGCAGTATTTT. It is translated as CAWSVGPSTDTQYF.

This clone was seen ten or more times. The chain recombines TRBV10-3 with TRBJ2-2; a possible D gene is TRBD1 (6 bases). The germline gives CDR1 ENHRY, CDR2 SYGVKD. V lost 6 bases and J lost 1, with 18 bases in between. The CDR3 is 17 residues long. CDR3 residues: CAIRAFGPGQNTGELFF. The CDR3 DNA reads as TGTGCCATCAGAGCATTCGGGCCGGGACAGAACACCGGGGAGCTGTTTTTT.

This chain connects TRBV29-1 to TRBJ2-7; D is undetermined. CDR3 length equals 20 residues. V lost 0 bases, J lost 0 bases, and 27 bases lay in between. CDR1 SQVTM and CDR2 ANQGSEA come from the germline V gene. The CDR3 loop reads CSVEDIGGPWTATSSYEQYF. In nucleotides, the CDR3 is TGCAGCGTTGAAGATATCGGTGGTCCGTGGACGGCGACAAGCTCCTACGAGCAGTACTTC.

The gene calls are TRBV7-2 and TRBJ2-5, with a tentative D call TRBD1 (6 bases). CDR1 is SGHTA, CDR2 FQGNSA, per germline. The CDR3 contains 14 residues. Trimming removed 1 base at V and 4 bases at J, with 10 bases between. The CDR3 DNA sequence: TGTGCCAGCAGCTTAGACAGGGATGTAGAGACCCAGTACTTC. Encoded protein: CASSLDRDVETQYF. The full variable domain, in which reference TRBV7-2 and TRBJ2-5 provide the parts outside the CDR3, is GAGVSQSPSNKVTEKGKDVELRCDPISGHTALYWYRQSLGQGLEFLIYFQGNSAPDKSGLPSDRFSAERTGGSVSTLTIQRTQQEDSAVYLCASSLDRDVETQYFGPGTRLLVL.